This T cell receptor (beta chain) was recorded in a study of siplizumab effects on memory and regulatory T cells. Study-level results: Treg origin accounted for an average of around 69% of mappable alloreactive CD4+ clones with siplizumab and about 30% in controls. Suppressive capability of dividing Tregs from siplizumab cultures went unverified.

By sample share, this clone is medium-sized. The antigen remains undetermined. A 37°C coculture lasting more than five days was applied to the mixed lymphocyte reaction cells. Labelling of responder PBMCs was performed with CFSE and of stimulator PBMCs with Violet Dye, followed by mixing at 1:1. Sequencing was performed with immunoSEQ multiplex PCR; in TCRdb, only in-frame clones are kept and a portion is missing. The sample has around 7,400 clones, roughly 35% seen once. The V gene's germline CDR1 is LGHNA and CDR2 YSLEER. Trimming stripped 1 base from V and 6 bases from J, with 10 bases between. The CDR3 runs to 13 residues.

The sequencing input was CFSE-low (dividing) CD8+ T cells sorted from an allogeneic mixed lymphocyte reaction. The source of this sequence is a human donor in good health; the cells came from an allogeneic mixed lymphocyte reaction. The rearrangement links TRBV4-3 to TRBJ2-7; D might be TRBD2 (5 bases). The DNA of the CDR3 is TGCGCCAGCAGCCAAGGACTTCGGGGCGAGCAGTACTTC. Translated, it gives CASSQGLRGEQYF.